Listed below are T cell receptor beta chains from one sample, sequenced in a study of cytomegalovirus exposure and HLA in healthy donors. TCRdb's copy holds only in-frame clones and misses some; the assay was immunoSEQ multiplex PCR. The top ten hold roughly 4.2% of the sample, which has about 140,000 clones, 65% to 80% seen once. The sequenced material came from PBMCs. These receptors were obtained from a male donor in good health and CMV-seronegative. CDR3s include the opening cysteine and the closing phenylalanine or tryptophan. Fields, in order: clone size, V gene, D gene, J gene, CDR3 DNA, CDR3 protein. D genes are given only for firm matches. Clone size is not always given. Where it is, it says once, few, many or a class for expanded clones.

few,TRBV7-8,NA,TRBJ1-2,TGTGCCAGCAGCTCAGACCGGATAGACAGAAACACCTATGGCTACACCTTC,CASSSDRIDRNTYGYTF
NA,TRBV5-6,TRBD1,TRBJ1-6,TGTGCCAGCAGCCAAAAGGGACAGGTGAATTCACCCCTCCACTTT,CASSQKGQVNSPLHF
NA,TRBV25-1,NA,TRBJ2-6,TGTGCCAGCAGTATATCCTCTGGGGCCAACGGCCTGACTTTC,CASSISSGANGLTF
NA,TRBV5-1,TRBD2,TRBJ2-3,TGCGCCAGCAGCCCCGGGGGGGCAGATACGCAGTATTTT,CASSPGGADTQYF
NA,TRBV5-1,TRBD1,TRBJ2-5,TGCGCCAGCAGCTTCCTTCCGGGACAGGAAGAGACCCAGTACTTC,CASSFLPGQEETQYF
few,TRBV28,TRBD1,TRBJ2-2,TGTGCCAGCAGTTTCGGGGACAGGGTCACCGGGGAGCTGTTTTTT,CASSFGDRVTGELFF
once,TRBV18,NA,TRBJ1-3,TGTGCCAGCTCACCCTCAGTCTCTGGAAACACCATATATTTT,CASSPSVSGNTIYF
NA,TRBV28,TRBD1,TRBJ2-7,TGTGCCAGCAGTCCCGGCCTCGCGGGCAGGGGGCTATTC,CASSPGLAGRGLF
NA,TRBV6-5,TRBD2,TRBJ2-3,TGTGCCAGCAGTCTAGCGGGCACCCTCACAGATACGCAGTATTTT,CASSLAGTLTDTQYF
NA,TRBV7-3,NA,TRBJ2-2,TGTGCCAGCAGCTTAAGGCCCGGGGAGCTGTTTTTT,CASSLRPGELFF
once,TRBV7-9,TRBD1,TRBJ1-5,TGTGCCAGCAGCTTAGGACAGGGGGCTAGTTATCAGCCCCAGCATTTT,CASSLGQGASYQPQHF
once,TRBV4-3,TRBD2,TRBJ2-1,TGCGCCAGCACCAAGGGTCTAGCGGTGGGTGAGCAGTTCTTC,CASTKGLAVGEQFF
NA,TRBV5-6,NA,TRBJ2-7,TGTGCCAGCAGAAACCGGGACTTCCTCTACGAGCAGTACTTC,CASRNRDFLYEQYF
once,TRBV29-1,TRBD2,TRBJ2-5,TGCAGCGTTGCTTCTGGCGGGAGGGCCTTAGAGACCCAGTACTTC,CSVASGGRALETQYF
few,TRBV7-8,NA,TRBJ1-3,TGTGCCAGCAGCTCGAGGGTTTCTGGAAACACCATATATTTT,CASSSRVSGNTIYF
few,TRBV5-1,NA,TRBJ1-3,TGCGCCAGCAGCGAACTAGGGGGCTCTGGAAACACCATATATTTT,CASSELGGSGNTIYF
once,TRBV5-6,NA,TRBJ1-3,TGTGCCAGCAGCTTTTCAGGGTCTGGAAACACCATATATTTT,CASSFSGSGNTIYF
NA,TRBV29-1,NA,TRBJ2-3,TGCAGCGTTGAAGAGGGTGGGGGCACGCAGTATTTT,CSVEEGGGTQYF
NA,TRBV4-2,NA,TRBJ2-4,TGTGCCAGCAGCCAAGACCCCGGGTCCGACATTCAGTACTTC,CASSQDPGSDIQYF
NA,TRBV27,NA,TRBJ1-5,TGTGCCAGCAGTTTATCCCCCTCCGGCAATCAGCCCCAGCATTTT,CASSLSPSGNQPQHF
NA,TRBV19,NA,TRBJ2-6,TGTGCCAGTAGTATATGGGGGGAGAGCTCTGGGGCCAACGTCCTGACTTTC,CASSIWGESSGANVLTF
NA,TRBV7-9,NA,TRBJ1-5,TGTGCCAGCAGCTCCGACAGGCACAATCAGCCCCAGCATTTT,CASSSDRHNQPQHF
NA,TRBV6-6,TRBD1,TRBJ1-1,TGTGCCAGCAGTCACCGGGACAGGGGGTATGGGGGTTTCTTT,CASSHRDRGYGGFF
once,TRBV7-2,NA,TRBJ2-2,TGTGCCAGCAGCATAGGAAGACAGACCGGGGAGCTGTTTTTT,CASSIGRQTGELFF
NA,TRBV9,TRBD1,TRBJ2-1,TGTGCCAGCAGCTTGGGACAGACTAAACAGGAGAACTACAATGAGCAGTTCTTC,CASSLGQTKQENYNEQFF
NA,TRBV5-1,TRBD2,TRBJ2-3,TGCGCCAGCAGCTTCACCCTAGCGGGAAGCACAGATACGCAGTATTTT,CASSFTLAGSTDTQYF
NA,TRBV6-6,NA,TRBJ2-6,TGTGCCAGCAGTTCTGAGGGCGGGGCCAACGTCCTGACTTTC,CASSSEGGANVLTF
NA,TRBV5-1,TRBD1,TRBJ2-5,TGCGCCAGCAGCTTGGTAGGGACAGCCAAAGAGACCCAGTACTTC,CASSLVGTAKETQYF
NA,TRBV29-1,TRBD1,TRBJ1-2,TGCAGCGTTGATTCTACAGGGGGGGGAGGCTACACCTTC,CSVDSTGGGGYTF
NA,TRBV7-9,NA,TRBJ1-2,TGTGCCAGCAGCTCCAGCGGGGGTTTGTTGGATGGCTACACCTTC,CASSSSGGLLDGYTF
NA,TRBV18,NA,TRBJ1-1,TGTGCCAGCTCACCAACAGCCAACACTGAAGCTTTCTTT,CASSPTANTEAFF
NA,TRBV9,NA,TRBJ2-7,TGTGCCAGCAGCGCACACCAGGGGTTAACCTACGAGCAGTACTTC,CASSAHQGLTYEQYF
few,TRBV11-2,TRBD2,TRBJ2-7,TGTGCCAGCAGCTCCCCCGGGGGGACGGAGCAGTACTTC,CASSSPGGTEQYF
NA,TRBV13,TRBD1,TRBJ1-2,TGTGCCAGCAGCCGCACCTGGACAGGGGGGATTCTCTATGGCTACACCTTC,CASSRTWTGGILYGYTF
NA,TRBV7-9,TRBD1,TRBJ1-5,TGTTCCAGCAGCCTCCAGGGGGATCAGCCCCAGCATTTT,CSSSLQGDQPQHF
NA,TRBV7-8,TRBD1,TRBJ1-5,TGTGCCAGCAGCTTAACAACAGGGGCCCAACAGCCCCAGCATTTT,CASSLTTGAQQPQHF
NA,TRBV7-3,TRBD2,TRBJ2-7,TGTGCCAGCAGCTTAAGACCTAGCGGGTCCTACGAGCAGTACTTC,CASSLRPSGSYEQYF
NA,TRBV19,NA,TRBJ2-3,TGTGCCAGTAGTTCAGGGCCGTTCACGGATACGCAGTATTTT,CASSSGPFTDTQYF
NA,TRBV9,NA,TRBJ2-6,TGTGCCAGCAGCGTAGGAACAGGCGCCTCTGGGGCCAACGTCCTGACTTTC,CASSVGTGASGANVLTF
NA,TRBV10-3,TRBD1,TRBJ2-3,TGTGCCATCAGAGCAGGGGGCGGCACAGATACGCAGTATTTT,CAIRAGGGTDTQYF
once,TRBV6-6,NA,TRBJ2-7,TGTGCCAGCAGTTACGAACAGGGATCCTACGAGCAGTACTTC,CASSYEQGSYEQYF
NA,TRBV28,NA,TRBJ1-2,TGTGCCAGCAGTCCAGGGTCTAACTATGGCTACACCTTC,CASSPGSNYGYTF
NA,TRBV7-2,TRBD1,TRBJ1-2,TGTGCCAGCAGCTTTTCCAGGGGGCGTCAAGGCTACACCTTC,CASSFSRGRQGYTF
few,TRBV29-1,TRBD1,TRBJ1-1,TGCAGCGCTTACAGGGGGCTGTACACTGAAGCTTTCTTT,CSAYRGLYTEAFF
NA,TRBV2,NA,TRBJ2-3,TGTGCCAGCAGTGAAAGGAGGCGGGTTACCACAGATACGCAGTATTTT,CASSERRRVTTDTQYF